Below are 11 T cell receptor beta chains sequenced from a single sample in a study of blood T cell repertoires in COVID-19. The table came from immunoSEQ multiplex PCR; TCRdb's copy has only in-frame clones and leaves some out. The sample gives under 300,000 clones, around 90% of which show up once; about 1.9% is in the top ten. Sequencing input: PBMCs or T cells enriched from blood (not recorded which). The receptor source for this set is a woman aged 18-29 years who had recovered from COVID-19.

A single count supports this clone. CDR3 DNA sequence: TGTGCCAGCAGCTCACCCGGGACAGATGAAAAACTGTTTTTT. Amino acids: CASSSPGTDEKLFF. The chain couples TRBV28 to TRBJ1-4, with TRBD1 matching 7 bases. V lost 6 bases to trimming and J lost 6 bases; unmatched junction nucleotides: 7. CDR1 is MDHEN and CDR2 is SYDVKM in the germline V gene. CDR3 length equals 14 residues.

The rearrangement joins TRBV5-1 to TRBJ2-1; D may be TRBD1 (6 bases). This CDR3 spans 16 amino acids. Trimming removed 4 bases at V and 2 bases at J, with 16 bases between. The germline V gene encodes CDR1 SGHRS and CDR2 YFSETQ. CDR3 in DNA: TGCGCCAGCAGCATATACCAGGGGTCCACCTACAATGAGCAGTTCTTC. Its translation is CASSIYQGSTYNEQFF.

This chain joins TRBV28 and TRBJ1-2; 9 bases are shared with TRBD1. The V segment lost 3 bases and the J segment 9 bases; nucleotides outside the gene matches: 8. Germline V lookup: CDR1 MDHEN, CDR2 SYDVKM. The CDR3 runs to 14 residues. The CDR3 is CASSFPGQGKSYTF. CDR3 nucleotides: TGTGCCAGCAGTTTCCCGGGACAGGGTAAAAGCTACACCTTC.

The gene calls are TRBV12-5 and TRBJ2-3; D may be TRBD2 (5 bases). The V end was cut by 3 bases, the J end by 6 bases, with 10 bases between. This CDR3 region has 13 residues. Per the germline V gene, CDR1 is LGHNT and CDR2 is FRNRAP. Here the CDR3 reads CASGFTPGDTQYF. The CDR3 region has the DNA TGTGCTAGTGGTTTCACACCGGGGGATACGCAGTATTTT. Based on the CDR3 plus reference TRBV12-5 and TRBJ2-3, the full variable domain is DARVTQTPRHKVTEMGQEVTMRCQPILGHNTVFWYRQTMMQGLELLAYFRNRAPLDDSGMPKDRFSAEMPDATLATLKIQPSEPRDSAVYFCASGFTPGDTQYFGPGTRLTVL.

V gene TRBV5-6 combines with J gene TRBJ2-5; D is ambiguous. This CDR3 comprises 13 residues. The ends were cut back, 1 base at V and 5 bases at J, with 9 bases in the middle. The germline V gene encodes CDR1 SGHDT and CDR2 YYEEEE. CDR3 protein: CASSLSPRETQYF. CDR3 nucleotides: TGTGCCAGCAGCTTGTCCCCCCGGGAGACCCAGTACTTC. The full variable domain, its missing parts supplied by reference TRBV5-6 and TRBJ2-5, is DAGVTQSPTHLIKTRGQQVTLRCSPKSGHDTVSWYQQALGQGPQFIFQYYEEEERQRGNFPDRFSGHQFPNYSSELNVNALLLGDSALYLCASSLSPRETQYFGPGTRLLVL.

V is TRBV5-4 and J is TRBJ2-2, with 9 bases lining up with TRBD1. CDR1 SGHNT and CDR2 YYREEE come from the germline V gene (reference sequence). CDR3 size: 15 residues. V was pared by 0 bases and J by 6 bases, with 3 bases of the junction left unmatched. Here the CDR3 reads CASSLAGQGPGELFF. In DNA form, the CDR3 reads TGTGCCAGCAGCTTGGCGGGACAGGGCCCCGGGGAGCTGTTTTTT.

The chain couples TRBV2 to TRBJ2-2; no clear D. Germline loops: CDR1 SNHLY, CDR2 FYNNEI. The length of the CDR3 is 11 residues. Deletions cut 6 bases from V and 5 bases from J, with 4 bases between. Here the CDR3 reads CASRRTGELFF. The CDR3 DNA sequence: TGTGCCAGCAGGCGGACCGGGGAGCTGTTTTTT.

The V and J genes are TRBV2 and TRBJ2-1; TRBD1 matches at 9 bases. V lost 6 bases and J lost 4; bases outside the gene matches: 4. CDR1 is SNHLY, CDR2 FYNNEI, per germline. The CDR3 sequence is 14 residues long. The chain's CDR3 is CASSLGQGYNEQFF. The CDR3 region has the DNA TGTGCCAGCAGCTTGGGACAGGGATACAATGAGCAGTTCTTC. The variable domain in full, with the rest retrieved from reference TRBV2 and TRBJ2-1, is EPEVTQTPSHQVTQMGQEVILRCVPISNHLYFYWYRQILGQKVEFLVSFYNNEISEKSEIFDDQFSVERPDGSNFTLKIRSTKLEDSAMYFCASSLGQGYNEQFFGPGTRLTVL.

The chain is built from TRBV9 and TRBJ1-3; possible D gene TRBD1, 5 bases. With 4 bases removed from V and 0 bases from J, the gap between germline ends came to 14 bases. This CDR3 is 16 amino acids long. Germline CDR1 is SGDLS and CDR2 is YYNGEE. This CDR3 is CASSPRQPPSGNTIYF. For the CDR3, the DNA is TGTGCCAGCAGCCCTCGACAGCCTCCCTCTGGAAACACCATATATTTT.

The CDR3 nucleotides are TGTGCCAGCAGTGTAGAGATTACGAACACCGGGGAGCTGTTTTTT. Translating gives CASSVEITNTGELFF. The J gene is TRBJ2-2, the V gene TRBV2; no definite D call. V lost 4 bases, J lost 0 bases, and 9 bases lay in between. CDR3 size: 15 residues. Germline CDR1 and CDR2: SNHLY and FYNNEI.

This rearrangement joins TRBV2 to TRBJ1-5, with a weak D call TRBD1 (5 bases). The CDR3 has 14 amino acids. V lost 7 bases and J lost 4, with 14 bases in between. Germline V lookup: CDR1 SNHLY, CDR2 FYNNEI. The CDR3 here is CASNNQGGNQPQHF. Written as DNA, the CDR3 is TGTGCCAGCAACAACCAGGGAGGGAATCAGCCCCAGCATTTT.